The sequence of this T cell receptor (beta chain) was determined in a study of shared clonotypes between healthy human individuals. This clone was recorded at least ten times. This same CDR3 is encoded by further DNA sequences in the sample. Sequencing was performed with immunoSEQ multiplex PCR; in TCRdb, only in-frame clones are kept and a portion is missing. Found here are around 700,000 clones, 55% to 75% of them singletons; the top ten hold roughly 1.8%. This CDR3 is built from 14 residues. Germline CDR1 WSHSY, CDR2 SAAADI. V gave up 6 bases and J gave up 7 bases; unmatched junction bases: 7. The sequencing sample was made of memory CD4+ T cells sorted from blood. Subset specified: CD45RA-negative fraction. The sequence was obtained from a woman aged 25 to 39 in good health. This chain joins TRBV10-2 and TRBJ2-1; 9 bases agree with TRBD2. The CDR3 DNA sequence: TGCGCCAGCAGCGCCGGGACTAGCTTGAATGAGCAGTTCTTC. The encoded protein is CASSAGTSLNEQFF.